The rows below give T cell receptor beta chains drawn from one sample of a study of shared clonotypes between healthy human individuals. The repertoire was sequenced with immunoSEQ multiplex PCR; TCRdb's copy has only in-frame clones and lacks some. The repertoire holds fewer than 400,000 clones, with 74% as singletons. The sequenced sample consisted of memory CD4+ T cells sorted from blood. These receptors came from a young man in good health. Each CDR3 is given with its conserved first and last residue. Fields, in order: J gene, V gene, CDR3 protein.

>TRBJ2-7|TRBV7-9
CASSGGRVYEQYF
>TRBJ1-2|TRBV28
CASSPADRPGYTF
>TRBJ2-4|TRBV4-3
CASSQDRSTGGLVGIQYF
>TRBJ2-1|TRBV7-8
CASSARGQRDRRLAGAYNEQFF
>TRBJ2-5|TRBV6-5
CASSYSGRGRGETQYF
>TRBJ2-7|TRBV29-1
CSVGPGVYEQYF
>TRBJ1-3|TRBV28
CASSKGQQTGFGNTIYF
>TRBJ1-1|TRBV19
CASSTQGAGSTEAFF
>TRBJ2-1|TRBV29-1
CSVRGLAGEYNEQFF
>TRBJ2-3|TRBV29-1
CSVDGSTDTQYF
>TRBJ1-5|TRBV20-1
CSNRSNQPQHF
>TRBJ2-7|TRBV6-1
CASSVAPGQGAYEQYF
>TRBJ1-2|TRBV29-1
CSVLSVGRTGKLHGYTF
>TRBJ1-1|TRBV10-2
CASSPYGTEAFF
>TRBJ2-1|TRBV5-1
CASSLDTRSYNEQFF
>TRBJ2-7|TRBV9
CASSGTGYSEQYF
>TRBJ2-5|TRBV29-1
CSVGKGRETQYF
>TRBJ2-2|TRBV11-2
CASSLGGRTGELFF
>TRBJ1-2|TRBV5-1
CASSSDGNYGYTF
>TRBJ1-2|TRBV28
CASERDRVGYTF
>TRBJ2-4|TRBV29-1
CSVGVLAAGKNIQYF
>TRBJ2-4|TRBV19
CASSATAVPPKNIQYF
>TRBJ1-5|TRBV19
CATSPGALGPQHF
>TRBJ1-1|TRBV6-5
CASSNFQGGRNEAFF
>TRBJ1-2|TRBV28
CASSFRVLLYGYTF
>TRBJ2-5|TRBV11-2
CASSLEGRPTETQYF
>TRBJ1-3|TRBV19
CASSIRVSAGNTIYF
>TRBJ2-7|TRBV27
CASSLLGNYEQYF
>TRBJ2-7|TRBV7-6
CASSFGQGLGEQYF
>TRBJ2-3|TRBV5-1
CASSLAGTGTDTQYF
>TRBJ1-1|TRBV27
CASSQFGDSNTEAFF
>TRBJ2-2|TRBV2
CASSESPTSGAHDPDTGELFF
>TRBJ1-4|TRBV6-6
CASRTTSEKLFF
>TRBJ1-4|TRBV2
CASSWGRTNEKLFF
>TRBJ1-3|TRBV5-1
CASSWDGRNTIYF
>TRBJ2-1|TRBV18
CASSPQGYEQFF
>TRBJ2-1|TRBV18
CASCGTSGRDEQFF
>TRBJ2-3|TRBV6-6
CASSRRLVADTQYF
>TRBJ1-5|TRBV11-2
CASSEGAGVSNQPQHF
>TRBJ2-7|TRBV9
CASSVVAGAGEQYF
>TRBJ2-1|TRBV9
CASSVAGGNEQFF
>TRBJ2-1|TRBV30
CAWSFGSSSYNEQFF
>TRBJ2-7|TRBV28
CASRGHGQAGTYEQYF
>TRBJ2-5|TRBV30
CAWSKSGVETQYF
>TRBJ2-7|TRBV2
CASSEGQAPYEQYF
>TRBJ2-1|TRBV5-5
CASTPEGIETVEQFF
>TRBJ1-4|TRBV7-9
CASSLAGTVEKLFF
>TRBJ2-4|TRBV18
CASSPKDGLAKNIQYF
>TRBJ2-7|TRBV18
CASSPTGELSEQYF
>TRBJ2-7|TRBV19
CASSVYTSSYEQYF
>TRBJ2-3|TRBV27
CASSPLNVRLAGVPDTQYF
>TRBJ2-5|TRBV11-2
CASSLDWAPIHF
>TRBJ2-7|TRBV5-4
CASRPGLDSYEQYF
>TRBJ2-3|TRBV5-8
CASSLSGSAFLTDTQYF
>TRBJ1-1|TRBV28
CASTNNYAEAFF
>TRBJ1-5|TRBV28
CASSSGDGYQPQHF
>TRBJ2-5|TRBV19
CASGRGDSFSLETQYF
>TRBJ1-2|TRBV28
CASSAQGATLPLYGYTF
>TRBJ2-1|TRBV18
CASSPGLAGRNEQFF